Only one count was recorded for the clone carrying this TCR beta chain. Data came from immunoSEQ multiplex PCR; TCRdb stores just in-frame clones and leaves some out. The profile covers about 680,000 clones, with 70% to 90% appearing a single time and over 1.3% taken by the ten largest. Between the trimmed V and J ends, which lost 1 base and 0 bases, there was a span of 2 bases. CDR1 is SGDLS, CDR2 YYNGEE, per germline. This CDR3 is built from 13 residues. The data derive from a study of Ad26.COV2.S vaccination and SARS-CoV-2 variants. The treatment was: approximately 18 received Ad26.COV2.S at low or high dose, single or two shots; several received placebo; per-sample allocation not given. Samples came from day 63 after the first vaccine or placebo injection.

This TCR was recovered from a person between 18 and 65 years old who received the Ad26.COV2.S COVID-19 vaccine or a placebo. The rearrangement links TRBV9 to TRBJ1-5; D is unclear. Sequences were derived from peripheral blood, sampled in a trial of Ad26.COV2.S vaccine versus placebo. CDR3 sequence reads: CASSVNSNQPQHF. CDR3 sequence (DNA): TGTGCCAGCAGCGTAAATAGCAATCAGCCCCAGCATTTT.